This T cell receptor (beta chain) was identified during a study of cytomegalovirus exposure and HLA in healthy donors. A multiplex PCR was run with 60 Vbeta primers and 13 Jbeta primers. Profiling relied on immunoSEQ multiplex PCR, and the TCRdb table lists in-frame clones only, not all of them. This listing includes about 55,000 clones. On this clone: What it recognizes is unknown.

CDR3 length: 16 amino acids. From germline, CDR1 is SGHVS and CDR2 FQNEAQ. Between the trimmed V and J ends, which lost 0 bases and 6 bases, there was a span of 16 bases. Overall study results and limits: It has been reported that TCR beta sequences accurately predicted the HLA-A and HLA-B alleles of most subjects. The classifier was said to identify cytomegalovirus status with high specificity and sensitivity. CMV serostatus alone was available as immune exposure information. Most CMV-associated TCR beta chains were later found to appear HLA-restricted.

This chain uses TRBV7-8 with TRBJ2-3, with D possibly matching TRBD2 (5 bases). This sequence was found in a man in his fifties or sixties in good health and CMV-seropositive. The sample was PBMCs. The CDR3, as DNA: TGTGCCAGCAGCTTAGCCGTCGGACTGGAGAGGGATACGCAGTATTTT. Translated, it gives CASSLAVGLERDTQYF.